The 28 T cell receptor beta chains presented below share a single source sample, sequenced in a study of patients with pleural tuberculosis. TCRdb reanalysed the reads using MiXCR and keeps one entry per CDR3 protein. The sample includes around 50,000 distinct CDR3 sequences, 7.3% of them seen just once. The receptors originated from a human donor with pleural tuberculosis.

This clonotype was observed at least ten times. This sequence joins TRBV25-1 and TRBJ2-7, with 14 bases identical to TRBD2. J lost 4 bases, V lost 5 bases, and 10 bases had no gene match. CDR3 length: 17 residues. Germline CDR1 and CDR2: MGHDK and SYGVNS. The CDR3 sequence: CASSIIGTSGSQYEQYF. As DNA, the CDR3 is TGTGCCAGCAGTATTATAGGGACTAGCGGGAGTCAGTACGAGCAGTACTTC.

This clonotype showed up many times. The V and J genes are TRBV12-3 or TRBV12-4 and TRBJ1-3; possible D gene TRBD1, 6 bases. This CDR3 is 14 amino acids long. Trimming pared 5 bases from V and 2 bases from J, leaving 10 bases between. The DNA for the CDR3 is TGTGCCAGCAGTCAAACAGGGACTGGAAACACCATATATTTT. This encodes CASSQTGTGNTIYF.

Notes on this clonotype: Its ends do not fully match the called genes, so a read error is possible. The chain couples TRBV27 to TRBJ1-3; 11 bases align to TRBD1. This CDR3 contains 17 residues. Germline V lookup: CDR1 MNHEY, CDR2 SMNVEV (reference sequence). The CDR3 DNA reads TGTGCCGGCAGTTTATGGGGGACAGGGGGCTCTGGAAACACCATATATTTT. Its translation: CAGSLWGTGGSGNTIYF.

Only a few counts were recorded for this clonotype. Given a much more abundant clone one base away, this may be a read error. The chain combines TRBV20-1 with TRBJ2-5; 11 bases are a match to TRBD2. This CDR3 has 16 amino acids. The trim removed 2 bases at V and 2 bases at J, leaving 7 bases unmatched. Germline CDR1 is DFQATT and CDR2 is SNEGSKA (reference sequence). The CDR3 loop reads CSARRSRTSGQETQYF. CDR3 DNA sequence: TGCAGTGCTAGAAGATCTAGGACTAGCGGGCAAGAGACCCAGTACTTC.

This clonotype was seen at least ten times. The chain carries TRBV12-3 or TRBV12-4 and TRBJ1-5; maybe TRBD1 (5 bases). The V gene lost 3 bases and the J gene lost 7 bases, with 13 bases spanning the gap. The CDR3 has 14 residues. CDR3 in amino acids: CASSLTAGVQPQHF. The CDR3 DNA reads TGTGCCAGCAGTTTGACGGCGGGGGTACAGCCCCAGCATTTT.

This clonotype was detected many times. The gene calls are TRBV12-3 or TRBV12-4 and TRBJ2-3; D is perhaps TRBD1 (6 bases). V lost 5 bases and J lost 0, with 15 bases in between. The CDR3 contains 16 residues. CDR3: CASSPKGTLSTDTQYF. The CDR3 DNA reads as TGTGCCAGCAGTCCGAAGGGGACACTTAGCACAGATACGCAGTATTTT.

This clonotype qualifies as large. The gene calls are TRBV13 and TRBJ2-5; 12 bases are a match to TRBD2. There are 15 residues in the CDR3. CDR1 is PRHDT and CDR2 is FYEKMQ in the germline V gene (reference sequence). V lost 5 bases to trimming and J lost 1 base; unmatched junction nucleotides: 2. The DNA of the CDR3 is TGTGCCAGCAGCCCGGGACTAGCGGGCCAAGAGACCCAGTACTTC. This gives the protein CASSPGLAGQETQYF.

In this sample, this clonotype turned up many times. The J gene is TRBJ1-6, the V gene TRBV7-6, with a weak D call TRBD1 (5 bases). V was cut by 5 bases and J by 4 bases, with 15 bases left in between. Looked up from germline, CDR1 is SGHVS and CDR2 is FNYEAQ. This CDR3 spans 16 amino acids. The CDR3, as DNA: TGTGCCAGCAGCCCCGGTGAGGGGACGTATAATTCACCCCTCCACTTT. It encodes CASSPGEGTYNSPLHF.

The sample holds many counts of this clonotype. CDR3 coding DNA: TGTGCCAGCACCCGACAGGGAATACATCAGCCCCAGCATTTT. It yields the protein CASTRQGIHQPQHF. The chain is built from TRBV28 and TRBJ1-5; 7 bases match TRBD1. Germline CDR1 MDHEN, CDR2 SYDVKM. The CDR3 totals 14 residues. The ends lost 7 bases at V and 5 bases at J; junction bases unmatched: 8.

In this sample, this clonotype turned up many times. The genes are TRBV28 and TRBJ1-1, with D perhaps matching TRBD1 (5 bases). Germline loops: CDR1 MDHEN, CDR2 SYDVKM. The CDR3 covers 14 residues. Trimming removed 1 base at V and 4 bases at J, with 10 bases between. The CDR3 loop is CASSLLGGSTEAFF. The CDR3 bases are TGTGCCAGCAGTTTATTGGGGGGAAGCACTGAAGCTTTCTTT.

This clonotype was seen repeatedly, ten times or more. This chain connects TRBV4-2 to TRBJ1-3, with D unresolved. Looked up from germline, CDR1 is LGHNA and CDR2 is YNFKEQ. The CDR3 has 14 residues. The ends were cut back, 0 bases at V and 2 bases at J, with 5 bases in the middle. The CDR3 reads CASSQETAGNTIYF. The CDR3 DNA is TGTGCCAGCAGCCAAGAGACGGCTGGAAACACCATATATTTT.

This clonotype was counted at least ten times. The CDR3 nucleotides are TGTGCCAGCAGCGCCCTCTACAATGAGCAGTTCTTC. Amino acids: CASSALYNEQFF. V usage is TRBV9 and J usage is TRBJ2-1; unclear D gene. V gave up 3 bases and J gave up 3 bases, with 4 bases separating them. The germline V gene has CDR1 SGDLS and CDR2 YYNGEE. CDR3 length: 12 residues.

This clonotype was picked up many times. As DNA, the CDR3 is TGTGCCAGCAGTTACCGCAGGGAATTGAACACTGAAGCTTTCTTT. Encoded protein: CASSYRRELNTEAFF. V and J are TRBV6-2 or TRBV6-3 and TRBJ1-1; D is possibly TRBD1 (5 bases). The ends were cut back, 2 bases at V and 0 bases at J, with 10 bases in the middle. Germline values: CDR1 MNHEY, CDR2 SVGEGT. The CDR3 contains 15 residues.

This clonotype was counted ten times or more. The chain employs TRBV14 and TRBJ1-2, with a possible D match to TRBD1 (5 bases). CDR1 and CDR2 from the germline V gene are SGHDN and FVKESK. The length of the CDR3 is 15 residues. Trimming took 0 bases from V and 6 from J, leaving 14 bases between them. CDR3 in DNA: TGTGCCAGCAGCCAAGATTGGGGAGGGACGGATGGCTACACCTTC. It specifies CASSQDWGGTDGYTF. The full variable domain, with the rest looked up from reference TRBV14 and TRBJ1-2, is EAGVTQFPSHSVIEKGQTVTLRCDPISGHDNLYWYRRVMGKEIKFLLHFVKESKQDESGMPNNRFLAERTGGTYSTLKVQPAELEDSGVYFCASSQDWGGTDGYTFGSGTRLTVV.

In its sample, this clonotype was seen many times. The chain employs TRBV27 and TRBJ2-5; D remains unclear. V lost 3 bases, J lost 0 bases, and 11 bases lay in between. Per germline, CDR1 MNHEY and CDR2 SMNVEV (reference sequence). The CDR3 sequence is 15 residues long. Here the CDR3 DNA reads TGTGCCAGCAGTTTTAGGTGGGGATACCAAGAGACCCAGTACTTC. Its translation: CASSFRWGYQETQYF.

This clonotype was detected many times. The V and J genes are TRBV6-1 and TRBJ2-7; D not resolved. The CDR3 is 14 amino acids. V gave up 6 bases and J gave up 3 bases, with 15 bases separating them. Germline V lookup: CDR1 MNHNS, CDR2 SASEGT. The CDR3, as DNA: TGTGCCAGCAGCAATCCGTGGGGTGGCTACGAGCAGTACGTC. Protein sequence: CASSNPWGGYEQYV.

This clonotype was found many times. CDR3 in amino acids: CASSPQTGYGYTF. The CDR3 DNA reads as TGTGCCAGCAGCCCGCAGACAGGCTATGGCTACACCTTC. V and J are TRBV11-1 and TRBJ1-2; TRBD1 might be the D (6 bases). The CDR3 spans 13 residues. Germline lookup yields CDR1 SGHAT and CDR2 FQDESV (reference sequence). Deletions cut 5 bases from V and 4 bases from J, with 11 bases between.

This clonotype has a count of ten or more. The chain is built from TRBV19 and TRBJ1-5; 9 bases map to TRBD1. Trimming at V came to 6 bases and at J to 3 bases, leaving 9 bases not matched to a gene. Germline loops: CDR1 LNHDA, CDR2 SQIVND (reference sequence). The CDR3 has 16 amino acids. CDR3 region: CASRAYRGQVNQPQHF. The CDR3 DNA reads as TGTGCCAGTAGAGCCTACAGGGGGCAGGTCAATCAGCCCCAGCATTTT. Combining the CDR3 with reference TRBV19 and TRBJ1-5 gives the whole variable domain DGGITQSPKYLFRKEGQNVTLSCEQNLNHDAMYWYRQDPGQGLRLIYYSQIVNDFQKGDIAEGYSVSREKKESFPLTVTSAQKNPTAFYLCASRAYRGQVNQPQHFGDGTRLSIL.

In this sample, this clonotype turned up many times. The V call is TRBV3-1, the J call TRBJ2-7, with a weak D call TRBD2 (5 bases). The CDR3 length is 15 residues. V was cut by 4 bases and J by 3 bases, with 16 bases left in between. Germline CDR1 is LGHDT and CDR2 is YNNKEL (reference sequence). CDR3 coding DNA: TGTGCCAGCAGCCTTGGTAGGACGGGGAACTACGAGCAGTACGTC. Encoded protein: CASSLGRTGNYEQYV.

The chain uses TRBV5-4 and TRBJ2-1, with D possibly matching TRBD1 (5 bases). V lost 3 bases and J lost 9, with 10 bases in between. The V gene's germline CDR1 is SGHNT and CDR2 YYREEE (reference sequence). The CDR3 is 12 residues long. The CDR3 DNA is TGTGCCAGCAGCTGGGGCTCCGTTGAGCAGTTCTTC. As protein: CASSWGSVEQFF.

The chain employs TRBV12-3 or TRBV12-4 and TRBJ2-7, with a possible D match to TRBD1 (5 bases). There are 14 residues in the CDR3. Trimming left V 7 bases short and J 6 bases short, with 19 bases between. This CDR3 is CASTPARRVSEQYF. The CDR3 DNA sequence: TGTGCCAGCACCCCGGCCCGCAGGGTGAGCGAGCAGTACTTC.

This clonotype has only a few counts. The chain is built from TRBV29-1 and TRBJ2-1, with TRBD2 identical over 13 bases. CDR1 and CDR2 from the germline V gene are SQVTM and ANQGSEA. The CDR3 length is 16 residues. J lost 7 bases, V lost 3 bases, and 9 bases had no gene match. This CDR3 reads CSVDNSGTSGTNEQFF. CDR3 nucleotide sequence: TGCAGCGTTGACAACTCCGGGACTAGCGGGACGAATGAGCAGTTCTTC.

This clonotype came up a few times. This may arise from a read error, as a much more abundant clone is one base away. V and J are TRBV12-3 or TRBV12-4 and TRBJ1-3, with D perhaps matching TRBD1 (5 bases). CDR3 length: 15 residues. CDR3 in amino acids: CASQQDLLSGSTIYF. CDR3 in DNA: TGTGCCAGTCAACAGGACCTGCTCTCTGGAAGCACCATATATTTT.

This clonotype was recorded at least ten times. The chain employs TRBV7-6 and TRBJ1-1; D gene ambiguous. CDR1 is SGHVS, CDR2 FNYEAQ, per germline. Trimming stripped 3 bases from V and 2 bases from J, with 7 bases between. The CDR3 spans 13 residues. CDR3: CASSFRVNTEAFF. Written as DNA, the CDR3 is TGTGCCAGCAGCTTCCGGGTTAACACTGAAGCTTTCTTT.

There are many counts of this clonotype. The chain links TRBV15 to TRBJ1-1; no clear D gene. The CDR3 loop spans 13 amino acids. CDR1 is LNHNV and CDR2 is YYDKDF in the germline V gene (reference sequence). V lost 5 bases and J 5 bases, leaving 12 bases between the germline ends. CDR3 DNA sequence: TGTGCCACCAGCTTCGAGGCCAAGACTGAAGCTTTCTTT. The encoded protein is CATSFEAKTEAFF.

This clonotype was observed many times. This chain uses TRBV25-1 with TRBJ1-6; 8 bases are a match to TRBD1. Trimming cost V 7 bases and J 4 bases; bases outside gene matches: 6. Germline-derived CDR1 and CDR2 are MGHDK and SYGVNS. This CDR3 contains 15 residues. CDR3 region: CASNGQGAYNSPLHF. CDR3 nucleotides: TGTGCCAGCAACGGACAGGGAGCGTATAATTCACCCCTCCACTTT.

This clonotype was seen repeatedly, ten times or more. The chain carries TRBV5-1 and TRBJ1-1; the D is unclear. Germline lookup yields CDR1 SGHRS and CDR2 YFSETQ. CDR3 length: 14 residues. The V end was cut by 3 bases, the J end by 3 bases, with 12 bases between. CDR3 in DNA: TGCGCCAGCAGCTCTACACGGCCCCACACTGAAGCTTTCTTT. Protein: CASSSTRPHTEAFF.

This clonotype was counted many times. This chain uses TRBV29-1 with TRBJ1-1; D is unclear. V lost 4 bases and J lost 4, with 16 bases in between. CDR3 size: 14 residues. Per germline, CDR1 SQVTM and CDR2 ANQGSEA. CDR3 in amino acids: CSVAAWGGSTEAFF. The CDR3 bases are TGCAGCGTTGCAGCTTGGGGAGGGAGCACTGAAGCTTTCTTT.